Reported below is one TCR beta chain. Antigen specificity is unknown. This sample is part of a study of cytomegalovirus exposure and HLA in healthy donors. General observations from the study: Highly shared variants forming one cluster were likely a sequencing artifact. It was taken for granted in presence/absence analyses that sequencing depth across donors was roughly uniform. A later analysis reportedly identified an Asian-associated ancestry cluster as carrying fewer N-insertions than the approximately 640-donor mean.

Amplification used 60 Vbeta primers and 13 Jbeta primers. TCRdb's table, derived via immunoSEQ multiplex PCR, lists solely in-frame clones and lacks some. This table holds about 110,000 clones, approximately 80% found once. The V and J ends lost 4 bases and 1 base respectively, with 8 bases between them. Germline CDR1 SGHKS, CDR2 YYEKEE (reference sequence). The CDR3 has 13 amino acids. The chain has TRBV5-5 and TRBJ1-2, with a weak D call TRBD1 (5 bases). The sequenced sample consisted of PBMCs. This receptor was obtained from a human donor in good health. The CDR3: CASSPDSNYGYTF. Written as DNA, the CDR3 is TGTGCCAGCAGCCCCGACAGTAACTATGGCTACACCTTC.